Listed below are T cell receptor beta chains from one sample, sequenced in a study of Ad26.COV2.S vaccination and SARS-CoV-2 variants. The protocol was immunoSEQ multiplex PCR, while the TCRdb copy is restricted to in-frame clones and leaves out a portion. There are around 350,000 clones in the sample; roughly 81% occur only once, and 3% to 4% lies in the top ten. This specimen was peripheral blood, taken in a trial of Ad26.COV2.S vaccine versus placebo. These receptors were obtained from a person aged 18-60 years who received the Ad26.COV2.S COVID-19 vaccine or a placebo. Each CDR3 is given with its conserved first and last residue. Each record gives: V gene, J gene, clone size, D gene, CDR3 protein, CDR3 DNA. A D gene is named only where the DNA matches it firmly. Clone size is shown for a subset of rows, as once, few, many or a class of expanded clone.

v_gene: TRBV12-5; j_gene: TRBJ2-7; abundance: -; d_gene: TRBD1; CDR3aa: CASVHEGGGLTNEQYF; CDR3nt: TGTGCTAGTGTTCACGAAGGGGGCGGACTGACAAACGAGCAGTACTTC
v_gene: TRBV19; j_gene: TRBJ2-6; abundance: -; d_gene: -; CDR3aa: CASSRGAAPSGANVLTF; CDR3nt: TGTGCCAGTAGTAGAGGGGCTGCCCCCTCTGGGGCCAACGTCCTGACTTTC
v_gene: TRBV19; j_gene: TRBJ1-5; abundance: few; d_gene: TRBD1; CDR3aa: CASTPNRGRGNQPQHF; CDR3nt: TGTGCCAGTACACCTAACAGGGGGCGCGGCAATCAGCCCCAGCATTTT
v_gene: TRBV4-3; j_gene: TRBJ1-2; abundance: -; d_gene: TRBD1; CDR3aa: CASSHPGTGNGYTF; CDR3nt: TGCGCCAGCAGCCATCCCGGGACAGGGAATGGCTACACCTTC
v_gene: TRBV11-2; j_gene: TRBJ2-5; abundance: -; d_gene: -; CDR3aa: CASTSLGYSRVTNQETQYF; CDR3nt: TGTGCCAGCACCAGCTTAGGTTACAGCCGCGTAACGAACCAAGAGACCCAGTACTTC
v_gene: TRBV29-1; j_gene: TRBJ2-3; abundance: -; d_gene: -; CDR3aa: CSADAGHSTDTQYF; CDR3nt: TGCAGCGCTGACGCGGGACACTCCACAGATACGCAGTATTTT
v_gene: TRBV29-1; j_gene: TRBJ1-2; abundance: -; d_gene: -; CDR3aa: CSVEEAGGGYGYTF; CDR3nt: TGCAGCGTTGAAGAAGCTGGGGGTGGCTATGGCTACACCTTC
v_gene: TRBV2; j_gene: TRBJ2-3; abundance: -; d_gene: TRBD2; CDR3aa: CASLAGEGDTQYF; CDR3nt: TGTGCCAGCCTAGCGGGGGAAGGTGATACGCAGTATTTT
v_gene: TRBV28; j_gene: TRBJ1-2; abundance: -; d_gene: -; CDR3aa: CASSPDSFYGYTF; CDR3nt: TGTGCCAGCAGTCCAGACAGCTTCTATGGCTACACCTTC
v_gene: TRBV7-8; j_gene: TRBJ1-1; abundance: -; d_gene: -; CDR3aa: CASSLVERLGNTEAFF; CDR3nt: TGTGCCAGCAGCTTAGTGGAACGACTGGGGAACACTGAAGCTTTCTTT
v_gene: TRBV18; j_gene: TRBJ2-3; abundance: once; d_gene: -; CDR3aa: CASSQKRDTQYF; CDR3nt: TGTGCCAGCTCACAAAAACGAGATACGCAGTATTTT
v_gene: TRBV6-5; j_gene: TRBJ2-5; abundance: few; d_gene: TRBD1; CDR3aa: CASSDRARRETQYF; CDR3nt: TGTGCCAGCAGCGACAGGGCCCGGCGGGAGACCCAGTACTTC
v_gene: TRBV3-1/TRBV3-2; j_gene: TRBJ1-2; abundance: once; d_gene: -; CDR3aa: CASSQVGTYGYTF; CDR3nt: TGTGCCAGCAGCCAAGTGGGTACCTATGGCTACACCTTC
v_gene: TRBV28; j_gene: TRBJ2-5; abundance: -; d_gene: -; CDR3aa: CASSPSGKETQYF; CDR3nt: TGTGCCAGCAGTCCCTCCGGAAAGGAGACCCAGTACTTC